This TCR beta chain originates from a study of blood T cell repertoires in COVID-19. Repertoires were generated with immunoSEQ multiplex PCR, while TCRdb's copy carries only in-frame clones and drops some. Seen here are approximately 90,000 clones, roughly 80% observed once, and the top ten hold about 4.2%. Sequencing was carried out using peripheral blood. This clonotype originated in a man aged 55 to 70 with acute or convalescent COVID-19.

The CDR3 region has the DNA TGTGCCAGCAGCTCCCCCCTAGGGGGAGAGACGCAGTATTTT. This gives the protein CASSSPLGGETQYF. The chain recombines TRBV7-3 with TRBJ2-3, with a weak D call TRBD1 (6 bases). This CDR3 region has 14 residues. V lost 4 bases, J lost 9 bases, and 17 bases lay in between. CDR1 and CDR2 from the germline V gene are SGHTA and FQGTGA.